This TCR beta chain was recorded in a study of blood T cells in healthy people across ages. Using a J-beta primer mix together with a sample-barcoded 5' primer, a second PCR was run for roughly 7 to 11 cycles. TCRdb reprocessed the 5' RACE reads with MiXCR, giving one entry per CDR3 protein. The sample lists 1.5 million to 2 million distinct CDR3 sequences; about 49% were seen once. Germline trimming cut 6 bases from V and 4 bases from J; bases unmatched to any gene: 6. The CDR3 loop spans 14 amino acids. Germline lookup yields CDR1 SNHLY and CDR2 FYNNEI. This clonotype was seen a handful of times. V and J are TRBV2 and TRBJ2-4, with 7 bases fitting TRBD1. The source material was blood. This clonotype was obtained from a woman aged 40 to 49 in good health. CDR3 amino acids: CASRYTGEKNIQYF. The CDR3 coding sequence is TGTGCCAGCAGATACACAGGGGAAAAAAACATTCAGTACTTC.